The clone carrying this T cell receptor (beta chain) occurred a few times. Its specificity is not known. TCRdb recomputed calls from the RT-PCR reads with MiXCR, one row per CDR3 protein. The sample lists hundreds of thousands of distinct CDR3 sequences, under 20% occurring once. The CDR3 runs to 15 residues. Trimming at V came to 5 bases and at J to 6 bases, leaving 4 bases not matched to a gene. This entry is derived from a study of response to subunit inactivated influenza vaccine. Study results and limitations: That few new T cells are recruited by each seasonal influenza vaccination was the authors' suggestion.

Sequenced here: PBMCs from blood, sampled more than 4 days after vaccination. The chain joins TRBV12-3 or TRBV12-4 to TRBJ2-2; 12 positions agree with TRBD2. The TCR was taken from a man aged 45-60 years who received an inactivated influenza vaccine. The CDR3 is CASSPSGRAPGELFF. The CDR3 nucleotides are TGTGCCAGCAGTCCTAGCGGGAGGGCCCCCGGGGAGCTGTTTTTT.